This TCR beta chain stems from a study of cytomegalovirus exposure and HLA in healthy donors. CDR1 is LNHNV, CDR2 YYDKDF, per germline (reference sequence). CDR3 length: 13 residues. Trimming took 6 bases from V and 4 from J, leaving 7 bases between them. Study outcomes and limitations: Upon later analysis, TCR association rates were observed to vary by HLA locus, being highest for DRB1 and lowest for HLA-C. Among TCR beta chains of equal frequency, HLA-associated ones were more clonally expanded in a later analysis. The classifier was said to identify cytomegalovirus status with high specificity and sensitivity.

Among the donors, all were healthy bone marrow donors. The PCR used 60 Vbeta and 13 Jbeta primers. Produced via immunoSEQ multiplex PCR; TCRdb's table is partial and in-frame only. Of about 160,000 clones listed, 80% to 90% are singletons. Remarks on this clone: Its target is not known.

The clonotype comes from a woman in her 30s in good health and CMV-seropositive. The chain carries TRBV15 and TRBJ1-6; a weak D match, TRBD1 (5 bases). Sequenced: PBMCs. CDR3 nucleotide sequence: TGTGCCACCAGGACAGATTATAATTCACCCCTCCACTTT. Translated: CATRTDYNSPLHF.